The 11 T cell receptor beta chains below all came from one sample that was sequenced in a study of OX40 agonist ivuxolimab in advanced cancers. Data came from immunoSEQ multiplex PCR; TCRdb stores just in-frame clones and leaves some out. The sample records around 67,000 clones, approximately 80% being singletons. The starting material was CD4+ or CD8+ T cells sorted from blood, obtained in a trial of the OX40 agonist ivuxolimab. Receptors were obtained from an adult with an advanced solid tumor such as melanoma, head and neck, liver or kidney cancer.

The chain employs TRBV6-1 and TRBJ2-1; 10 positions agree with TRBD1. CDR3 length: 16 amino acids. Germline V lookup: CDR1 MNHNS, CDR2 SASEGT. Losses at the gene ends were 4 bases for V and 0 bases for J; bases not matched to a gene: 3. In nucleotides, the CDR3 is TGTGCCAGCAGTGGCCGGACAGGGGGCTCCTACAATGAGCAGTTCTTC. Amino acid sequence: CASSGRTGGSYNEQFF.

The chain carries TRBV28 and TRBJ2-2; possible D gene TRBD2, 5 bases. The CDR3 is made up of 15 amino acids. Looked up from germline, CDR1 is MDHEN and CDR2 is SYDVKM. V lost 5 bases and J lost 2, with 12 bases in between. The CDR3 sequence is CASSPPGFNTGELFF. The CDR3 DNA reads TGTGCCAGCAGTCCCCCGGGATTTAACACCGGGGAGCTGTTTTTT.

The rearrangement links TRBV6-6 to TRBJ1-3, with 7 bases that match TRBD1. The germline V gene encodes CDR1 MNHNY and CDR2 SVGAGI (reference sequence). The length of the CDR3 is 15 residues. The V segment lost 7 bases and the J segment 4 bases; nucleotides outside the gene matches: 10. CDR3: CASMWGGQLGNTIYF. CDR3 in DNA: TGTGCCAGCATGTGGGGGGGACAGTTAGGAAACACCATATATTTT.

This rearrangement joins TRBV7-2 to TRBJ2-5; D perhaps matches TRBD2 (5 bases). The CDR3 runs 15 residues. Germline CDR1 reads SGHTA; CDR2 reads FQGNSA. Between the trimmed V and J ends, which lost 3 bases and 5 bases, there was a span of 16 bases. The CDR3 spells CASSFTTSRGETQYF. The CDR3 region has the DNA TGTGCCAGCAGCTTCACTACATCGAGAGGGGAGACCCAGTACTTC.

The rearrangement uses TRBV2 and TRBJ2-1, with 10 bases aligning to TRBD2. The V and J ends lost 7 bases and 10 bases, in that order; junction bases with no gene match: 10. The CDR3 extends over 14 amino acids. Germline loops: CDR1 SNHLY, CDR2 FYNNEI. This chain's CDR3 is CASNPGLAVLEQFF. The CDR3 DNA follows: TGTGCCAGCAACCCTGGACTAGCGGTACTAGAGCAGTTCTTC.

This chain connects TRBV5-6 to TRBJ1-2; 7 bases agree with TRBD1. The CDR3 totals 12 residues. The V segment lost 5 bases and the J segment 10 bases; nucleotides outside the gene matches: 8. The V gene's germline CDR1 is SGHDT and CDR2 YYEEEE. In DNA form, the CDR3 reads TGTGCCAGCAGACTCATAACAGGGGACTACACCTTC. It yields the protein CASRLITGDYTF.

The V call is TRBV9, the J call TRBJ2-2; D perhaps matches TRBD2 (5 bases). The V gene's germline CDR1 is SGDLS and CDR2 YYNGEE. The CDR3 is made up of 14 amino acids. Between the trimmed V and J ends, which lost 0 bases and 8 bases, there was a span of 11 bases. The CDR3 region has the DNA TGTGCCAGCAGCGTAGATTTCGGGGTTGGGGAGCTGTTTTTT. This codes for CASSVDFGVGELFF.

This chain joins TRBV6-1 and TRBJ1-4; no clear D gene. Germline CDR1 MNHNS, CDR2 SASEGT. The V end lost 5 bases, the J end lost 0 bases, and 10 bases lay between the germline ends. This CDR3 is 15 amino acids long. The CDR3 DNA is TGTGCCAGCAGTAGCCAGGATGCAACTAATGAAAAACTGTTTTTT. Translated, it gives CASSSQDATNEKLFF.

This CDR3 is CASSVERNYGYTF. DNA of the CDR3: TGTGCCAGCAGTGTTGAGAGGAACTATGGCTACACCTTC. The chain combines TRBV2 with TRBJ1-2, with D hard to call. The CDR3 has 13 amino acids. Germline V gene sequence: CDR1 SNHLY, CDR2 FYNNEI. The germline V and J ends were trimmed by 4 bases and 2 bases, with 8 bases remaining between them.

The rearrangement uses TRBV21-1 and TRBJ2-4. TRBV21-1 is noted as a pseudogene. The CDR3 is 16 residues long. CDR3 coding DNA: TGTGCCAGCAGCACTAGGGAAGTTCGAGCCAAAAACATTCAGTACTTC. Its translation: CASSTREVRAKNIQYF.

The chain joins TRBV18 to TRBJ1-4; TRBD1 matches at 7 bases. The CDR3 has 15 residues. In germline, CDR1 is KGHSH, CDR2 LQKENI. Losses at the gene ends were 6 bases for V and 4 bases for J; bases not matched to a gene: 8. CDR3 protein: CASSTGRDSNEKLFF. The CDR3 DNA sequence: TGTGCCAGCTCTACGGGGCGGGACAGTAATGAAAAACTGTTTTTT.